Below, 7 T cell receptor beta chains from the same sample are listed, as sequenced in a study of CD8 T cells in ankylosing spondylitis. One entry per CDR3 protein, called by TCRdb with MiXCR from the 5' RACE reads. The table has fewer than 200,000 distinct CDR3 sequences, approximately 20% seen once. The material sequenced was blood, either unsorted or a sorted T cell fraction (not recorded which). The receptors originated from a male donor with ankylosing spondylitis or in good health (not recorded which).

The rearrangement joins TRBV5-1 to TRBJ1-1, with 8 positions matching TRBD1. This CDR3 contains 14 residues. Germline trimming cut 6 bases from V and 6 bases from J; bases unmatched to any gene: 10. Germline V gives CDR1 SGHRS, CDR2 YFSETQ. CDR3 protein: CASTRTGPNPEAFF. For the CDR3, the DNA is TGCGCCAGCACCCGGACAGGGCCCAACCCTGAAGCTTTCTTT.

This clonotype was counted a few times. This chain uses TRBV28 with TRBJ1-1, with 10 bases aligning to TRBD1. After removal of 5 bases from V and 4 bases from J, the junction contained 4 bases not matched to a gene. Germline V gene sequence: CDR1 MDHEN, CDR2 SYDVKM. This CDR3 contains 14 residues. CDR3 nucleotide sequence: TGTGCCAGCAGTGACAGGGGGCGCTCCACTGAAGCTTTCTTT. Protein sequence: CASSDRGRSTEAFF.

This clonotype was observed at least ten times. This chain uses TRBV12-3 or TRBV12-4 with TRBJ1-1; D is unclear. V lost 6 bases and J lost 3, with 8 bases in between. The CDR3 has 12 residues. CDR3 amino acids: CASRDMDTEAFF. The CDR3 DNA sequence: TGTGCCAGCAGAGATATGGACACTGAAGCTTTCTTT.

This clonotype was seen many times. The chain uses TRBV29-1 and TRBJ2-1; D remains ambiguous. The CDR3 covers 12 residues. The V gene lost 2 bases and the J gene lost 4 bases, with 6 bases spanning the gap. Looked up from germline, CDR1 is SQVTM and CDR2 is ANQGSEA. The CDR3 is CSVETVYNEQFF. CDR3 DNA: TGCAGCGTTGAAACGGTGTACAATGAGCAGTTCTTC.

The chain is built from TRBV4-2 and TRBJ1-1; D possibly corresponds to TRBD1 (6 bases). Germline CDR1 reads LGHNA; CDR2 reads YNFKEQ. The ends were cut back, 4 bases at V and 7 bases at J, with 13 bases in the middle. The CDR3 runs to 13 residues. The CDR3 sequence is CASSPGTKGEAFF. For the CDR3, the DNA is TGTGCCAGCAGCCCGGGGACAAAGGGTGAAGCTTTCTTT.

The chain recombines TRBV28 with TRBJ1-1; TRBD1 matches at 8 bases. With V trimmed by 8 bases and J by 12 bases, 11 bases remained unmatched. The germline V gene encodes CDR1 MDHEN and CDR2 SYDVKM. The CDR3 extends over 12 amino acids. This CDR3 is CASSIRDRMTFF. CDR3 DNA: TGTGCCAGCTCCATCCGGGACAGGATGACTTTCTTT.

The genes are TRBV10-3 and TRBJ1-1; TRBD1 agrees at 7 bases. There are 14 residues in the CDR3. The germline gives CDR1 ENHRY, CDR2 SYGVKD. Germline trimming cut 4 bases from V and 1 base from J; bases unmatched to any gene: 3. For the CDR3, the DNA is TGTGCCATCAGTGGCAGGGGGGCGAACACTGAAGCTTTCTTT. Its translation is CAISGRGANTEAFF.